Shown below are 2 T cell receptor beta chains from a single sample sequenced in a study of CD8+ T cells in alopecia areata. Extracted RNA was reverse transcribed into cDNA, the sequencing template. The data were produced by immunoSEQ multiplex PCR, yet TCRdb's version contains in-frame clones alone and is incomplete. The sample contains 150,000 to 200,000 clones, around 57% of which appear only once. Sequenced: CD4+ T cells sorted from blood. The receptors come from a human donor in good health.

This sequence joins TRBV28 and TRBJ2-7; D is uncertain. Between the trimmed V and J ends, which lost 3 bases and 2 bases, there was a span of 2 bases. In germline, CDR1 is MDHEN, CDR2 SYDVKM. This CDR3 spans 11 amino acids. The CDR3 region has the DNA TGTGCCAGCAGTTTGGCCTACGAGCAGTACTTC. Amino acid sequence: CASSLAYEQYF.

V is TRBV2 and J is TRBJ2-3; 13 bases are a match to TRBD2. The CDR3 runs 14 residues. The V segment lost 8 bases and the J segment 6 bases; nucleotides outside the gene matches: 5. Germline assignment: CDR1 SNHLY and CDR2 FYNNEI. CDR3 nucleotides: TGTGCCAGCTTTAGGACTAGCGGGAGTGATACGCAGTATTTT. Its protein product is CASFRTSGSDTQYF.